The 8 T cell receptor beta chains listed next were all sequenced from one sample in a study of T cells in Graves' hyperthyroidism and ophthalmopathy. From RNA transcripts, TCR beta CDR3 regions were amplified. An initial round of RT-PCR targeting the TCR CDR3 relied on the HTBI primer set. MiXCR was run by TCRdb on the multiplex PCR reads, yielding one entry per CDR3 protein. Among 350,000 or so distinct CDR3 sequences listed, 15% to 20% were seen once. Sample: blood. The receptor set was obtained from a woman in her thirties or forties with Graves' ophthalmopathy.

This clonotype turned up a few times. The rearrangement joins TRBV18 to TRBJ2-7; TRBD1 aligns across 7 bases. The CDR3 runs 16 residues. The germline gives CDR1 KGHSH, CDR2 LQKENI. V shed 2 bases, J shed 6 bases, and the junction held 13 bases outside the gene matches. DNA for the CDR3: TGTGCCAGCTCACCATCCCGAGAGGGGGCGGGTCGCGAGCAGTACTTC. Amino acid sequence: CASSPSREGAGREQYF.

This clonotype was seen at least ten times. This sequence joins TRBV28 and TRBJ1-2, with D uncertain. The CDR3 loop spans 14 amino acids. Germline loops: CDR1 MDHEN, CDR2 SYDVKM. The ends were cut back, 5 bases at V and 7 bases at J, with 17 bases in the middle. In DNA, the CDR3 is TGTGCCAGCAGTCAAAATGGAGCGGGTACTGGCTACACCTTC. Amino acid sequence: CASSQNGAGTGYTF.

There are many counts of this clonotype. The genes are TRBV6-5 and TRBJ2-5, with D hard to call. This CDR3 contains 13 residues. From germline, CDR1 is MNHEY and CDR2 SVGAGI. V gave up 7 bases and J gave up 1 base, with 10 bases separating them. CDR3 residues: CASKRESQETQYF. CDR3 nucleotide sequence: TGTGCCAGCAAAAGAGAATCCCAAGAGACCCAGTACTTC.

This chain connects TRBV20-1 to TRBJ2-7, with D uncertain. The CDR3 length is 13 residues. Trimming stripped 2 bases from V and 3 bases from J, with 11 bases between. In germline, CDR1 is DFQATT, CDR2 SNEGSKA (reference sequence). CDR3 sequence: CSARSLTGYEQYF. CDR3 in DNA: TGCAGTGCTAGAAGTCTAACCGGCTACGAGCAGTACTTC.

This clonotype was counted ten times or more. The CDR3 sequence is CASSVGENTEAFF. CDR3 DNA: TGTGCCAGCAGTGTAGGCGAGAACACTGAAGCTTTCTTT. This chain connects TRBV2 to TRBJ1-1; D is unresolved. The CDR3 has 13 amino acids. The V gene lost 4 bases and the J gene lost 1 base, with 7 bases spanning the gap. CDR1 and CDR2 (germline): SNHLY, FYNNEI.

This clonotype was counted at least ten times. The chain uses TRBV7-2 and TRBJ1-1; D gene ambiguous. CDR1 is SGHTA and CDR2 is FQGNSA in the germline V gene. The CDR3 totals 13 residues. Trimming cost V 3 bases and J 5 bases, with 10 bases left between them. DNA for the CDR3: TGTGCCAGCAGCTTGATTAGGGAGACTGAAGCTTTCTTT. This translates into CASSLIRETEAFF.

This chain's CDR3 is CASSYSNKQQTYEQYF. CDR3 DNA: TGTGCCAGCAGTTACTCGAACAAACAGCAAACCTACGAGCAGTACTTC. The V and J genes are TRBV6-2 or TRBV6-3 and TRBJ2-7; D remains unclear. Trimming left V 0 bases short and J 2 bases short, with 14 bases between. The CDR3 is made up of 16 amino acids. Germline lookup yields CDR1 MNHEY and CDR2 SVGEGT.

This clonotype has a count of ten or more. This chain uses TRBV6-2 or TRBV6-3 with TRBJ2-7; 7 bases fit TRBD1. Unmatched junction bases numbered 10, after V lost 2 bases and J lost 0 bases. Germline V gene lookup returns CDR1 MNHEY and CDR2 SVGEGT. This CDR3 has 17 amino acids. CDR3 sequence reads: CASSYNRGRTFSYEQYF. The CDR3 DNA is TGTGCCAGCAGTTACAACAGGGGACGCACCTTCTCCTACGAGCAGTACTTC.